Included here is one T cell receptor beta chain sequence, with context. The data are from a study of blood T cell repertoires in COVID-19. The V gene end was trimmed by 3 bases and the J gene end by 5 bases; junction bases not matched to a gene: 7. The CDR3 is 14 amino acids. Germline V gives CDR1 GTSNPN, CDR2 SVGIG (reference sequence). TCRdb's copy holds only in-frame clones and misses some; the assay was immunoSEQ multiplex PCR. Among roughly 320,000 clones listed, almost 85% were seen once. The sequencing input was peripheral blood. This chain uses TRBV30 with TRBJ1-5, with 7 positions matching TRBD1. This sequence originates from a human donor in a cohort sampled during active COVID-19. CDR3 in DNA: TGTGCCTGGAGGTCCCACAGGGGTGATCAGCCCCAGCATTTT. This encodes CAWRSHRGDQPQHF.